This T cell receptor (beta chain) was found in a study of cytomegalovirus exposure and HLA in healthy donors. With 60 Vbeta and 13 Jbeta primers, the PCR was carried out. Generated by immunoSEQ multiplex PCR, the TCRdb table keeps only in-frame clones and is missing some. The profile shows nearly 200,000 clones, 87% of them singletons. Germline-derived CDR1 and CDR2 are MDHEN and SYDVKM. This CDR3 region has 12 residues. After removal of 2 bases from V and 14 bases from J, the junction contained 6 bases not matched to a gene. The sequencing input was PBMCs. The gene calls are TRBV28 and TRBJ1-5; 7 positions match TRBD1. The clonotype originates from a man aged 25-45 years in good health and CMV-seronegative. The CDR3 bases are TGTGCCAGCAGTTTAGGGGGCGACAGGGAGCATTTT. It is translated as CASSLGGDREHF.